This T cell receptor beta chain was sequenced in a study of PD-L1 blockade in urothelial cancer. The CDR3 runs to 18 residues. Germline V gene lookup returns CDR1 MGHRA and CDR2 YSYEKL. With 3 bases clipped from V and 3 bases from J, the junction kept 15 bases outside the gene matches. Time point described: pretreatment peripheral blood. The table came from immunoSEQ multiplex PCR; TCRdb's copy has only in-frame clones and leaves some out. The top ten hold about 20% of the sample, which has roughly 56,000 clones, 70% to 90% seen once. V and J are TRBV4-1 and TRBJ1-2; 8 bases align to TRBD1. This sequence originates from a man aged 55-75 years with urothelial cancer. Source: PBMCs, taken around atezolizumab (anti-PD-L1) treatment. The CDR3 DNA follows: TGCGCCAGCAGCCACCAGACCCCTCAGGGGGCTATCGACTATGGCTACACCTTC. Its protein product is CASSHQTPQGAIDYGYTF.